These T cell receptor beta chains were read from a single sample in a study of post-analysis software for immune sequencing data. MiXCR was run by TCRdb on the PCR reads, yielding one entry per CDR3 protein. This sample yields more than 500,000 distinct CDR3 sequences, of which 34% are seen a single time; less than 6% belongs to the top ten. Sequenced sample: blood. The receptors here all came from a girl under 18 with multiple sclerosis. Both conserved end residues are part of each CDR3. The order of the fields is clone size, D gene, J gene, V gene, CDR3 protein, CDR3 DNA. The D gene is left open where the match is weak. Clone size is given for some rows only: seen once, a few or many times, or a class if the clone is expanded.

-,-,TRBJ1-4,TRBV10-3,CAISGSEGREKRFF,TGTGCCATCAGTGGTTCGGAGGGGAGGGAAAAACGGTTTTTT
once,TRBD1,TRBJ1-2,TRBV7-6,CASSLKTGKGYTF,TGTGCCAGCAGCTTAAAGACAGGGAAAGGCTACACCTTC
few,-,TRBJ2-4,TRBV7-9,CASSLVQRAKNIQYF,TGTGCCAGCAGCTTAGTCCAGAGGGCCAAAAACATTCAGTACTTC
few,-,TRBJ1-2,TRBV6-5,CASSYSGAGGYTF,TGTGCCAGCAGTTACAGTGGGGCCGGTGGCTACACCTTC
-,-,TRBJ2-3,TRBV2,CASKDGGTDTQYF,TGTGCCAGCAAGGACGGGGGCACAGATACGCAGTATTTT
-,-,TRBJ2-5,TRBV20-1,CSARDLSVEQYF,TGCAGTGCTAGAGATCTAAGCGTTGAGCAGTACTTC
few,-,TRBJ1-2,TRBV20-1,CSAPQGSGGYTF,TGCAGTGCTCCCCAGGGAAGTGGTGGCTACACCTTC
-,-,TRBJ1-1,TRBV5-1,CASSNRDRNTEAFF,TGCGCCAGCAGCAACAGGGACCGGAACACTGAAGCTTTCTTT
few,TRBD1,TRBJ1-2,TRBV7-3,CASSPDRGMGYTF,TGTGCCAGCAGCCCGGACAGGGGGATGGGCTACACCTTC
few,TRBD1,TRBJ1-2,TRBV6-5,CASSRRTGVDGYTF,TGTGCCAGCAGTAGGAGGACAGGGGTAGATGGCTACACCTTC
-,-,TRBJ2-7,TRBV11-2,CASSQEMTSIHEQYF,TGTGCCAGCAGCCAGGAAATGACTAGTATCCACGAGCAGTACTTC
-,TRBD1,TRBJ1-2,TRBV6-6,CASSSRDRHSNYGYTF,TGTGCCAGCAGTTCCCGGGACAGGCACTCTAACTATGGCTACACCTTC
-,-,TRBJ2-6,TRBV5-6,CASSLGRDPGANVLTF,TGTGCCAGCAGCTTGGGAAGGGACCCCGGGGCCAACGTCCTGACTTTC
-,-,TRBJ1-1,TRBV29-1,CSVCVTANTEAFF,TGCAGCGTTTGCGTCACAGCGAACACTGAAGCTTTCTTT
-,-,TRBJ1-2,TRBV10-3,CAIGGRGTVYGYTF,TGTGCCATCGGGGGGCGGGGGACCGTCTATGGCTACACCTTC
few,-,TRBJ2-5,TRBV20-1,CSARGAGRETQYF,TGCAGTGCTAGAGGGGCAGGGCGCGAGACCCAGTACTTC
-,TRBD1,TRBJ1-2,TRBV29-1,CSVNAGQGPGYTF,TGCAGCGTCAACGCGGGACAGGGGCCTGGCTACACCTTC
-,-,TRBJ1-5,TRBV5-1,CASSVYSGSNQPQHF,TGCGCCAGCAGCGTTTACAGCGGTAGCAATCAGCCCCAGCATTTT
-,-,TRBJ2-1,TRBV20-1,CSARAPLSSYNEQFF,TGCAGTGCTAGAGCCCCCCTCAGCTCCTACAATGAGCAGTTCTTC
-,TRBD1,TRBJ1-5,TRBV12-3/TRBV12-4,CASSLIQGAEGQPQHF,TGTGCCAGCAGTCTAATACAGGGGGCGGAAGGTCAGCCCCAGCATTTT
-,-,TRBJ1-5,TRBV7-2,CASSLAPGASQPQHF,TGTGCCAGCAGCTTAGCTCCGGGAGCGAGTCAGCCCCAGCATTTT
-,-,TRBJ2-7,TRBV21-1,CASSYPEGSEHEQYF,TGTGCCAGCAGCTACCCGGAGGGATCGGAGCACGAGCAGTACTTC
few,TRBD1,TRBJ1-2,TRBV5-1,CASSVDRAGYTF,TGCGCCAGCAGCGTCGACAGGGCTGGCTACACCTTC
-,-,TRBJ1-2,TRBV20-1,CSARDHRGNYGYTF,TGCAGTGCTAGAGATCATAGGGGTAACTATGGCTACACCTTC
-,-,TRBJ2-5,TRBV7-2,CASSFERGAQETQYF,TGTGCCAGCAGTTTCGAAAGGGGGGCCCAAGAGACCCAGTACTTC
-,-,TRBJ1-2,TRBV10-3,CAISDPKAGSGGNTF,TGTGCCATCAGTGACCCGAAAGCAGGCTCTGGGGGCAACACCTTC
-,TRBD1,TRBJ2-5,TRBV5-1,CASSWITTGLQETQYF,TGCGCCAGCAGCTGGATTACGACAGGGCTTCAAGAGACCCAGTACTTC
few,-,TRBJ2-5,TRBV29-1,CSVETGFQETQYF,TGCAGCGTAGAAACAGGTTTTCAAGAGACCCAGTACTTC
-,-,TRBJ1-5,TRBV9,CASSVGGLRNQPQHF,TGTGCCAGCAGCGTCGGGGGTCTGCGCAATCAGCCCCAGCATTTT
-,-,TRBJ1-2,TRBV12-3/TRBV12-4,CASSLWEPSGYTF,TGTGCCAGCAGTTTGTGGGAACCAAGCGGCTACACCTTC
few,-,TRBJ2-1,TRBV20-1,CSARASFPSLRGEQFF,TGCAGTGCTAGAGCCTCCTTTCCTAGTCTTAGGGGTGAGCAGTTCTTC
few,-,TRBJ2-1,TRBV4-1,CASSQDIAGPSHNEQFF,TGCGCCAGCAGCCAAGATATCGCGGGACCCTCCCACAATGAGCAGTTCTTC
-,-,TRBJ2-5,TRBV28,CASSQSGTALTQYF,TGTGCCAGCAGTCAATCGGGAACGGCTTTGACCCAGTACTTC
-,TRBD2,TRBJ2-5,TRBV20-1,CSAKTSGANPETQYF,TGCAGTGCCAAGACTAGCGGGGCCAACCCAGAGACCCAGTACTTC
-,TRBD2,TRBJ2-3,TRBV3-1,CASSQVGSGGGATQYF,TGTGCCAGCAGCCAAGTGGGTAGCGGGGGCGGAGCTACGCAGTATTTT
-,TRBD2,TRBJ2-3,TRBV20-1,CSATGTSGKGDTQYF,TGCAGTGCTACCGGGACTAGCGGAAAAGGAGATACGCAGTATTTT
-,-,TRBJ1-1,TRBV29-1,CSLGRTANTEAFF,TGCAGCCTTGGCCGGACAGCCAACACTGAAGCTTTCTTT
few,-,TRBJ2-3,TRBV9,CASSFREGAPTDTQYF,TGTGCCAGCAGCTTCCGGGAGGGGGCCCCCACAGATACGCAGTATTTT
-,-,TRBJ2-7,TRBV5-1,CASSLGQTFYEQYF,TGCGCCAGCAGCTTGGGGCAGACTTTCTACGAGCAGTACTTC
few,-,TRBJ1-1,TRBV15,CATSLGYTEAFF,TGTGCCACCAGTCTTGGGTACACTGAAGCTTTCTTT
once,-,TRBJ1-2,TRBV5-1,CVSSLTGRGGYTF,TGCGTCAGCAGCTTGACAGGCAGGGGAGGCTACACCTTC
-,TRBD2,TRBJ2-7,TRBV28,CASSLPGGGYYNEQYF,TGTGCCAGCAGTCTACCCGGCGGGGGATACTACAATGAGCAGTACTTC
-,-,TRBJ1-1,TRBV7-9,CASSPGLLRAEAFF,TGTGCCAGCAGCCCGGGACTATTGCGGGCTGAAGCTTTCTTT
many,-,TRBJ2-7,TRBV6-2/TRBV6-3,CASSYSGETPTYEQYF,TGTGCCAGCAGTTACTCCGGGGAAACTCCAACCTACGAGCAGTACTTC
-,-,TRBJ2-1,TRBV20-1,CSAREGRGFSYNEQFF,TGCAGTGCTAGAGAGGGGAGGGGGTTTTCCTACAATGAGCAGTTCTTC
-,-,TRBJ2-2,TRBV15,CATRETGELFF,TGTGCCACCAGGGAGACCGGGGAGCTGTTTTTT
-,TRBD2,TRBJ2-1,TRBV20-1,CSAEVAGLNEQFF,TGCAGTGCGGAGGTAGCGGGGCTCAATGAGCAGTTCTTC
few,TRBD2,TRBJ2-5,TRBV6-1,CASRRGAQETQYF,TGTGCCAGCAGGCGGGGGGCCCAAGAGACCCAGTACTTC
many,-,TRBJ2-3,TRBV5-1,CASSLSGRSTDTQYF,TGCGCCAGCAGCTTGTCGGGGCGCAGCACAGATACGCAGTATTTT
-,-,TRBJ1-2,TRBV3-1,CASSPLKFRVLNYGYTF,TGTGCCAGCAGCCCCCTTAAGTTTCGGGTATTGAACTATGGCTACACCTTC
-,-,TRBJ2-5,TRBV7-8,CASSLGDGRETQYF,TGTGCCAGCAGCTTAGGTGACGGGCGAGAGACCCAGTACTTC
-,TRBD2,TRBJ2-2,TRBV5-6,CASRFRGLLGAGELFF,TGTGCCAGCAGGTTCCGGGGACTACTGGGGGCCGGGGAGCTGTTTTTT
-,-,TRBJ2-7,TRBV20-1,CSASRAGPITYEQYF,TGCAGTGCTAGCAGGGCGGGGCCAATAACCTACGAGCAGTACTTC
-,-,TRBJ2-2,TRBV20-1,CSASGLSNTGELFF,TGCAGTGCTAGTGGGCTTTCGAACACCGGGGAGCTGTTTTTT
-,-,TRBJ1-4,TRBV28,CASSSPGTQNEKLFF,TGTGCCAGCAGCTCCCCAGGGACACAGAATGAAAAACTGTTTTTT
few,TRBD1,TRBJ2-5,TRBV29-1,CSVSRTGDYETQYF,TGCAGCGTTTCGAGGACAGGTGATTACGAGACCCAGTACTTC
few,-,TRBJ2-7,TRBV20-1,CSAATPGAGESKYF,TGCAGTGCCGCGACCCCGGGGGCGGGTGAGTCGAAGTACTTC